The rows below give T cell receptor beta chains drawn from one sample of a study of type 1 regulatory T cells. TCRdb passed the reads through MiXCR, listing each CDR3 protein once. The sample contains 80,000 to 100,000 distinct CDR3 sequences, roughly a third of which appear only once. Sequencing was done on a sample of CD4+ T cells, either the whole sample or a sorted fraction (not recorded which). The receptors were gathered from a human donor in good health. Each CDR3 is given with its conserved first and last residue. Fields, in order: V gene, J gene, D gene, clone size, CDR3 protein. The D gene is left open where the match is weak. Clone size appears in some rows only: once, few, many, or a class for an expanded clone.

>TRBV7-2|TRBJ2-5|NA|NA
CASSLGTLALETQHF
>TRBV20-1|TRBJ1-6|NA|few
CSARVGGDSPLHF
>TRBV20-1|TRBJ2-3|TRBD2|NA
CSARDPRTSGKDTQYF
>TRBV6-6|TRBJ1-2|NA|NA
CASTPGWVGGYTF
>TRBV20-1|TRBJ2-3|TRBD2|NA
CSARGLAGGGTDTQYF
>TRBV25-1|TRBJ2-6|NA|few
CASSYPGLGANVLTF
>TRBV7-2|TRBJ2-7|TRBD2|few
CASGGLAGFGQYF
>TRBV5-1|TRBJ1-2|NA|NA
CASSPGLNYGYTF
>TRBV7-2|TRBJ2-3|NA|NA
CASSDATYTQYF
>TRBV9|TRBJ2-5|TRBD2|NA
CASSLGTSGVERTQYF
>TRBV7-9|TRBJ2-1|TRBD2|NA
CASSLMLAGVTEQFF
>TRBV5-6|TRBJ2-5|TRBD1|NA
CASSLNSGQGGSETQYF
>TRBV5-1|TRBJ2-7|NA|NA
CASSLAGTTYEQYF
>TRBV7-9|TRBJ2-3|NA|NA
CASSRNWRENTDTQYF